Ten or more counts support the clone carrying this T cell receptor (beta chain). Its cognate antigen is unknown. This entry comes from a study of T-cell memory formation after mild COVID-19. Between the trimmed V and J ends, which lost 6 bases and 4 bases, there was a span of 2 bases. The CDR3 contains 10 residues. Germline values: CDR1 MGHDK, CDR2 SYGVNS. General study points: CD8+ contracting clones occupied EMRA, while CD4+ ones occupied mainly CM and EM.

TCRdb re-analysed the 5' RACE reads in MiXCR, keeping a single row per CDR3 protein. The table has roughly 480,000 distinct CDR3 sequences, roughly 25% seen once; the top ten hold approximately 12%. Sequencing used PBMCs or a T cell subset sorted from them (not recorded which). The clonotype was recovered from an adult woman who had mild COVID-19 (a few samples of this study predate the infection). Cell type and time point are not known. The chain combines TRBV25-1 with TRBJ2-3, with no clear D. In DNA form, the CDR3 reads TGTGCCAGCAGGGCAGATACGCAGTATTTT. Its protein is CASRADTQYF.